What follows describes a single TCR beta chain. Antigen: not known. Measured with immunoSEQ multiplex PCR; TCRdb has only the in-frame clones, and not every one. The sample lists 84,000 or so clones, about 85% occurring once. The V end lost 5 bases, the J end lost 0 bases, and 8 bases lay between the germline ends. The length of the CDR3 is 14 residues. Looked up from germline, CDR1 is MNHEY and CDR2 is SVGEGT. These data belong to a study of T cell responses to AZD1222 COVID-19 vaccine. Regarding the study as a whole: With dominance at 160-218 and 743-854, vaccine-associated CD4 TCRs spanned spike. Donors in the cohort were predominantly white British and more often female, and clonal diversity was possibly underestimated.

V gene TRBV6-2 or TRBV6-3 combines with J gene TRBJ1-5; D call uncertain. The source material was peripheral blood, sampled on day 0 of AZD1222 vaccination. This TCR was sampled from an adult in good health. The CDR3 nucleotides are TGTGCCAGCAGTATTCAGGTTAGCAATCAGCCCCAGCATTTT. Translating it yields CASSIQVSNQPQHF.